The entry that follows covers one T cell receptor (beta chain) sequence. At least ten counts were recorded for this clonotype. The antigen this receptor binds is unknown. Base-call qualities are not available, and no considerably larger clone is one nucleotide away. This specimen comes from a study of CD8 T cells in ankylosing spondylitis (dated by TCRdb to about 2017). Broadly, across the study: To find TCR variants linked to disease, the study profiled T cell receptor beta repertoires in ankylosing spondylitis patients and healthy donors. The full study cohort comprised around 23 ankylosing spondylitis patients and around 100 healthy donors. Samples of peripheral blood were taken, and for ankylosing spondylitis patients, synovial fluid was collected as well.

The listed sequencing device is Illumina HiSeq 2500. Quantitative 5'-RACE with molecular barcodes was used to prepare TCR beta libraries. As for the original processing: A new computational method based on a probabilistic model of VDJ rearrangement was used to identify disease-linked TCR variants. Using fastp at Q25 and MiXCR, TCRdb reprocessed the public reads and kept productive beta chains. A single entry per CDR3 protein holds the most common genes and DNA from its merged rows. TCRdb, rather than the study authors, made the V and J calls. Recorded for this sample are 670,000 or so distinct CDR3 sequences; under 20% of them occurred a single time. The leading ten clones occupy approximately 18% of the sample. Based on the germline V gene, the CDR1 and CDR2 sequences are ENHRY and SYGVKD. The CDR3 numbers 13 residues from cysteine through phenylalanine. Solely the CDR3 DNA is kept, with 39 bases framed from the first base. Relative to germline, V is missing 4 bases and J is missing 5 bases, with 1 base of the junction outside any gene match.

General study outcomes and caveats: The disease-linked clones had a CD8+ phenotype and were found at relatively low frequencies in peripheral blood. Some of the motif variants had been reported before in the synovial fluid and blood of reactive arthritis patients, a finding that suggests common disease-initiation mechanisms. According to the report, matched synovial fluid samples from ankylosing spondylitis patients were significantly enriched for the disease-linked clones. A TCR beta motif made up of several highly homologous amino acid variants appeared to be characteristic of blood from ankylosing spondylitis patients.

The sequencing input was blood, either unsorted or a sorted T cell fraction (not recorded which). The origin of this receptor is a male donor with ankylosing spondylitis. The chain is encoded by TRBV10-3 joined to TRBJ2-3, and 9 bases in between align with TRBD2. This receptor has the CDR3 CAISGLAEDTQYF. The bases are TGTGCCATCAGTGGACTAGCGGAAGATACGCAGTATTTT.